This TCR beta chain appears in the sequencing data of a study of blood T cell repertoires in COVID-19 (dated by TCRdb to the early 2020s). In terms of the full investigation: Collaborator samples came from the United States, Italy and Spain and covered acute and convalescent phases of COVID-19. The prospective study material was composed of cDNA or gDNA derived from T cells, B-cell-depleted T cells, or PBMCs. Deeply sampled blood TCRbeta repertoires from subjects exposed to, actively infected with, or recovered from COVID-19 were included in the dataset. The repertoires were released in a freely available public database meant as a resource for research on the immune response to SARS-CoV-2. The samples were drawn from two sources: the first 160 participants of the ongoing ImmuneRACE study, and 950 to 1,500 subjects contributed by 6 global collaborators. A de-identified subject ID, COVID-19 status, age in years and sex were almost always included in the sample metadata. Where available, HLA class I and class II types were taken from metadata supplied by the sample provider and were not determined by assay-based typing. Paper-wide results and their limitations: The amount of clinical and demographic metadata varied by source and participant and was provided uncurated.

TCRbeta CDR3 regions were amplified from genomic DNA using the immunoSEQ Assay, a bias-controlled multiplex PCR. As for the authors' bioinformatics: Within the assay, amplification of reference gene primers was used to estimate how many nucleated cells each sample contained. To quantify the absolute abundance of each unique TCRbeta CDR3 rearrangement, sequence reads were collapsed and filtered. Productive Simpson clonality was computed per sample as the square root of Simpson's diversity index over productive rearrangements. As stored in TCRdb, this immuneACCESS dataset retains in-frame rearrangements with V and J assigned. A fraction of the clones does not appear; measured against another copy, unresolved V genes explain less than half of the discrepancy, and the remainder lacks a known reason. The V and J calls and clone size come from that table; D and trimming were worked out from the DNA. This sample comprises some 76,000 clones, over 70% of them detected only once. The ten largest make up over 8.5% of the sample.

Whole blood was collected in K2EDTA tubes by collaborating institutions according to the institutions' own protocols. For TCRbeta analysis, collaborators shipped samples in one of three forms: frozen whole blood, isolated PBMCs, or DNA extracted from either of those sample types. To note about this clone: The specificity of this receptor is unknown. Nothing much larger sits one base from this clone, and base qualities are not available.

The specimen sequenced was peripheral blood. The receptor was derived from a man between 50 and 59 years old with acute or convalescent COVID-19.

In nucleotides, the sequence is TGTGCCAGCAGCCGGGACAGTTACTATGGCTACACCTTC. Its protein reads: CASSRDSYYGYTF. This sequence uses TRBV9 and TRBJ1-2; 7 bases in between match TRBD1. The CDR3 runs 13 residues from the cysteine to the phenylalanine. Only the CDR3 DNA is retained, 39 bases long and in frame from the first base. Ends trimmed: V by 4 bases, J by 3 bases; bases unmatched to a gene: 3. Based on the germline V gene, the CDR1 and CDR2 sequences are SGDLS and YYNGEE.